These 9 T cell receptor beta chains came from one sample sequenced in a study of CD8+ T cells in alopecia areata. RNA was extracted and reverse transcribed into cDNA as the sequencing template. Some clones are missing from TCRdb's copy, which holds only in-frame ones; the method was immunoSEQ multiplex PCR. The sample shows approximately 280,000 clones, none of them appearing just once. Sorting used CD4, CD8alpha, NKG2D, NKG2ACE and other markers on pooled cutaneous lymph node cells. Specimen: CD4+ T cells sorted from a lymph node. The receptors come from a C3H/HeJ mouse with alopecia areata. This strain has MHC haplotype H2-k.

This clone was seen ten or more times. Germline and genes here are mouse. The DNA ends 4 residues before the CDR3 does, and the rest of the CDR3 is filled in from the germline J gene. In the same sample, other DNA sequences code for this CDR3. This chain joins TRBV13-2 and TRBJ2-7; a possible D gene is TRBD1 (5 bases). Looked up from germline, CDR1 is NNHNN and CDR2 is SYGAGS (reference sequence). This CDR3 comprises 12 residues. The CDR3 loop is CASGDARDEQYF. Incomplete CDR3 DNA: TGTGCCAGCGGTGATGCCAGGGAT.

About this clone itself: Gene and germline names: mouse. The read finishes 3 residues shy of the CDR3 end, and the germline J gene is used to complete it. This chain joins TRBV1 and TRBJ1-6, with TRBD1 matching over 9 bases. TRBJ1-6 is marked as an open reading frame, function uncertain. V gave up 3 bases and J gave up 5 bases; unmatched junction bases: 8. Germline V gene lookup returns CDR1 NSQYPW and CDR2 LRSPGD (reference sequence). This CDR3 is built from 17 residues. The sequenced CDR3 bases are TGCACCTGCAGTGCCCCGGGACAGGGAAGGGATAATTCGCCC. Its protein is CTCSAPGQGRDNSP. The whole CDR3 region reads CTCSAPGQGRDNSPLYF.

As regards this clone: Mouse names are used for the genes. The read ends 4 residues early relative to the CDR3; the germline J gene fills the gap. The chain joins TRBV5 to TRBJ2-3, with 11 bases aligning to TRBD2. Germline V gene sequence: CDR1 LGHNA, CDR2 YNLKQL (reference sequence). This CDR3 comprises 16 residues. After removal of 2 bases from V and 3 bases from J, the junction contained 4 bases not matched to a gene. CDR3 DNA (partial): TGTGCCAGCAGCCAAAGGACTGGGGGGAAGGCAGAA. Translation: CASSQRTGGKAE. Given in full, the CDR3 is CASSQRTGGKAETLYF.

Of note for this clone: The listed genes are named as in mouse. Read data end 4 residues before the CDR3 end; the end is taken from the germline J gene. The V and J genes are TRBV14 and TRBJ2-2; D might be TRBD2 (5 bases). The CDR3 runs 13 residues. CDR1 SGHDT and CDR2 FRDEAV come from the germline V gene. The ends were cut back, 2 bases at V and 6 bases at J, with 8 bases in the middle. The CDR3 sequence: CASSFGVPGQLYF. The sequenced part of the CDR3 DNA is TGTGCCAGCAGTTTTGGGGTCCCCGGG.

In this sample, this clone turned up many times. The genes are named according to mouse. The covered CDR3 bases are TGTGCCTGGACTGGGGGGGCGTACACCGGG. This translates into CAWTGGAYTG. The full CDR3 protein is CAWTGGAYTGQLYF. The rearrangement joins TRBV31 to TRBJ2-2; 10 nucleotides match TRBD2. The missing CDR3 end, 4 residues past where the read stops, is filled in from the germline J gene. After removal of 4 bases from V and 3 bases from J, the junction contained 2 bases not matched to a gene. This CDR3 comprises 14 residues. Germline CDR1 GKSSPN, CDR2 SITVG.

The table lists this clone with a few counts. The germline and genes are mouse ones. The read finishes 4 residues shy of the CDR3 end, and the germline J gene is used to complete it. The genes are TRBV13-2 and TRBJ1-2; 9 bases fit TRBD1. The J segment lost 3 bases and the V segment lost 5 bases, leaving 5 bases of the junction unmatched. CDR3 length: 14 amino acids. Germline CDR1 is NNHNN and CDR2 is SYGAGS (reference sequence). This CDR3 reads CASGATGGYSDYTF. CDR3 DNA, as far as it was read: TGTGCCAGCGGGGCGACAGGGGGATACTCC.

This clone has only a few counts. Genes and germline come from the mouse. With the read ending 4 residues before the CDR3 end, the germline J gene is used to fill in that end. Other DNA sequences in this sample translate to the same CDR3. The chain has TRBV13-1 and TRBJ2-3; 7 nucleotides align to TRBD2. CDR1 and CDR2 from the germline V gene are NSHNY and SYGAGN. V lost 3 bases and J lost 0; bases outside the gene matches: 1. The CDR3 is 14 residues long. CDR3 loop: CASSGLGSAETLYF. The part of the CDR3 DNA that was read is TGTGCCAGCAGTGGACTGGGTAGTGCAGAA.

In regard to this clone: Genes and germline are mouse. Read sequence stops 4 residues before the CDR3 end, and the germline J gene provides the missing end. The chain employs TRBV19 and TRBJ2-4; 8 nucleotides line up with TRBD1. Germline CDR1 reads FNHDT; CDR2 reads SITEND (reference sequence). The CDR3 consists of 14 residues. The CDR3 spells CASSTPGGRNTLYF. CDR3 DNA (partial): TGTGCCAGCAGTACCCCAGGGGGCCGGAAC.

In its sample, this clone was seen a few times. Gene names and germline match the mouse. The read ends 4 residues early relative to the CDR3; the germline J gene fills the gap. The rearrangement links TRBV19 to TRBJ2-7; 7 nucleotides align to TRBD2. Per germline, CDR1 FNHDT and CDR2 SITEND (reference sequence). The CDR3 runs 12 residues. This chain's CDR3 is CASRRGGYEQYF. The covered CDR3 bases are TGTGCCAGCCGGCGGGGGGGATAT. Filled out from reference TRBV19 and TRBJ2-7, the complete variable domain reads GGIITQTPKFLIGQEGQKLTLKCQQNFNHDTMYWYRQDSGKGLRLIYYSITENDLQKGDLSEGYDASREKKSSFSLTVTSAQKNEMAVFLCASRRGGYEQYFGPGTRLTVL.